Listed here are 9 T cell receptor beta chains from one sample, sequenced in a study of control samples from healthy donors and cancer patients. Generated by immunoSEQ multiplex PCR, the TCRdb table keeps only in-frame clones and is missing some. The sample lists 90,000 to 100,000 clones; roughly three quarters were seen once. The sequenced material came from blood. All receptors derive from a woman younger than 45 in good health.

This clone was seen just once. The rearrangement joins TRBV18 to TRBJ1-3; D not certain. Trimming pared 0 bases from V and 2 bases from J, leaving 5 bases between. The CDR3 is made up of 14 amino acids. The germline gives CDR1 KGHSH, CDR2 LQKENI. The CDR3 spells CASSPPVAGNTIYF. The CDR3 region has the DNA TGTGCCAGCTCACCACCGGTTGCTGGAAACACCATATATTTT.

The rearrangement joins TRBV9 to TRBJ2-2; D is unresolved. Germline-derived CDR1 and CDR2 are SGDLS and YYNGEE. CDR3 size: 13 residues. The V and J ends lost 0 bases and 5 bases respectively, with 5 bases between them. The CDR3 DNA follows: TGTGCCAGCAGCGTAGATGGGACCGGGGAGCTGTTTTTT. Amino acid sequence: CASSVDGTGELFF.

The rearrangement uses TRBV5-1 and TRBJ2-1, with TRBD2 identical over 14 bases. From germline, CDR1 is SGHRS and CDR2 YFSETQ. This CDR3 contains 18 residues. Trimming removed 4 bases from V and 5 bases from J; junction bases left unmatched: 11. The CDR3 region has the DNA TGCGCCAGCAGCACCGGACTAGCGGGGGGTCCGGTCAACAATGAGCAGTTCTTC. Residues: CASSTGLAGGPVNNEQFF.

V is TRBV25-1 and J is TRBJ1-1; 7 nucleotides agree with TRBD1. Germline trimming cut 9 bases from V and 5 bases from J; bases unmatched to any gene: 12. The CDR3 contains 14 residues. The germline CDR1 and CDR2 sequences are MGHDK and SYGVNS. The CDR3 DNA follows: TGTGCCAGTAGACAGGGAGGTTTGTGGACTGAAGCTTTCTTT. This codes for CASRQGGLWTEAFF.

A single count supports this clone. The chain employs TRBV5-7 and TRBJ2-1, with 14 bases matching TRBD2. TRBV5-7 is an ORF; its function is uncertain. The CDR3 runs to 16 residues. V gave up 2 bases and J gave up 3 bases; unmatched junction bases: 1. CDR3 DNA sequence: TGTGCCAGCAGCTTTGGACTAGCGGGGGGCTACAATGAGCAGTTCTTC. Translating it yields CASSFGLAGGYNEQFF.

The rearrangement joins TRBV6-5 to TRBJ1-4; D is unclear. V lost 6 bases, J lost 3 bases, and 8 bases lay in between. CDR3 size: 13 residues. Germline assignment: CDR1 MNHEY and CDR2 SVGAGI. CDR3: CASRRNPNEKLFF. The CDR3 DNA is TGTGCCAGCAGGAGGAACCCTAATGAAAAACTGTTTTTT.

The CDR3 loop is CASSQGTGNTDTQYF. The CDR3 coding sequence is TGTGCCAGCAGCCAAGGGACAGGAAACACAGATACGCAGTATTTT. The rearrangement joins TRBV3-1 (or the pseudogene TRBV3-2) to TRBJ2-3; 7 bases agree with TRBD1. V shed 1 base, J shed 2 bases, and the junction held 3 bases outside the gene matches. This CDR3 has 15 residues. Germline CDR1 reads LGHDT; CDR2 reads YNNKEL (reference sequence).

In this sample, this clone turned up once. Mismatch with germline at one junction end may stem from a read error. The chain combines TRBV6-1 with TRBJ1-3; the D is unclear. The CDR3 length is 15 residues. Germline V gene lookup returns CDR1 MNHNS and CDR2 SASEGT. The CDR3 DNA reads as TGTGCCAGCAGGGAAGTTATCAGCTCTGGAAACACCATATATTTT. Its translation is CASREVISSGNTIYF.

This chain links TRBV27 with TRBJ2-7; D may match TRBD1 or TRBD2 (5 bases each). Germline V gene data show CDR1 as MNHEY and CDR2 as SMNVEV (reference sequence). The CDR3 loop spans 13 amino acids. V lost 5 bases, J lost 3 bases, and 11 bases lay in between. The CDR3 DNA sequence: TGTGCCAGCAGTACGGGACGGAACTACGAGCAGTACTTC. Translated, it gives CASSTGRNYEQYF.